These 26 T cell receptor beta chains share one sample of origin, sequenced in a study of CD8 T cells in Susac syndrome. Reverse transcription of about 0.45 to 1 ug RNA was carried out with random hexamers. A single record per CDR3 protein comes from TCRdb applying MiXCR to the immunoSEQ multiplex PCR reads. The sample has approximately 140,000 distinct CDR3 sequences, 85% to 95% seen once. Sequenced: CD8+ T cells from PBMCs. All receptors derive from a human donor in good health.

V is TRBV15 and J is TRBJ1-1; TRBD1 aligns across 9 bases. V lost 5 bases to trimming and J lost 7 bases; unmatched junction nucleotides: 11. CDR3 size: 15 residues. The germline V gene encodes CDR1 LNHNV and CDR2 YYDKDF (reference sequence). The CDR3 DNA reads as TGTGCCACCAGCCCCCGGGACAGGGCCTTTGGTGAAGCTTTCTTT. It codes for CATSPRDRAFGEAFF.

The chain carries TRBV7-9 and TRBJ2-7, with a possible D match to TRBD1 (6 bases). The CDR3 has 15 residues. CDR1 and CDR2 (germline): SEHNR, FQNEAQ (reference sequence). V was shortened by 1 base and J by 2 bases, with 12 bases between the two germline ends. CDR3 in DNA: TGTGCCAGCAGCTTAGTAGGGGGAGATGCCTACGAGCAGTACTTC. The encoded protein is CASSLVGGDAYEQYF.

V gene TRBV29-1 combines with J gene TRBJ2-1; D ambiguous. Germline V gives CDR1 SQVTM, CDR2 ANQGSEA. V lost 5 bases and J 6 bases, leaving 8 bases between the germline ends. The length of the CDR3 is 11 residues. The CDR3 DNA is TGCAGCGTTATCGGGCCCAATGAGCAGTTCTTC. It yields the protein CSVIGPNEQFF.

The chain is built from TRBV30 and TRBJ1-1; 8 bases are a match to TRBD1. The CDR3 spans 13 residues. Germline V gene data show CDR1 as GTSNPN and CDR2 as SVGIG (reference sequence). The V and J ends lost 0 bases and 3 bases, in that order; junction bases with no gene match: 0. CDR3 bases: TGTGCCTGGAGTGTACAGGGGGACACTGAAGCTTTCTTT. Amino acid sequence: CAWSVQGDTEAFF.

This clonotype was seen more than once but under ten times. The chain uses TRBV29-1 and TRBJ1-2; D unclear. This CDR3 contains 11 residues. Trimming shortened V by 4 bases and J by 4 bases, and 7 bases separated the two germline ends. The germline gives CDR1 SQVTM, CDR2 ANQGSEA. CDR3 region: CSVGTVYGYTF. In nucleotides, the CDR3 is TGCAGCGTTGGTACGGTCTATGGCTACACCTTC. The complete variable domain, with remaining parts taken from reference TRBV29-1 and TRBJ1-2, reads SAVISQKPSRDICQRGTSLTIQCQVDSQVTMMFWYRQQPGQSLTLIATANQGSEATYESGFVIDKFPISRPNLTFSTLTVSNMSPEDSSIYLCSVGTVYGYTFGSGTRLTVV.

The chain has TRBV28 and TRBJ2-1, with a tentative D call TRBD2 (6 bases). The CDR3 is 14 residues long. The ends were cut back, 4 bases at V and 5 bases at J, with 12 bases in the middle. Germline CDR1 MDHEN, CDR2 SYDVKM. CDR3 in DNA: TGTGCCAGCAGTTCGAGGGAGGCCCACAATGAGCAGTTCTTC. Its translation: CASSSREAHNEQFF. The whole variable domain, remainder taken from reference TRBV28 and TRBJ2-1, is DVKVTQSSRYLVKRTGEKVFLECVQDMDHENMFWYRQDPGLGLRLIYFSYDVKMKEKGDIPEGYSVSREKKERFSLILESASTNQTSMYLCASSSREAHNEQFFGPGTRLTVL.

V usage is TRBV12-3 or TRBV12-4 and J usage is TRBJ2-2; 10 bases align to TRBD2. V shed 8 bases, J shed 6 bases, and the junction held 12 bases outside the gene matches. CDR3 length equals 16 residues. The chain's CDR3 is CASGHPSGSVAGELFF. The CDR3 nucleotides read TGTGCCAGCGGACATCCTAGCGGGAGTGTGGCCGGGGAGCTGTTTTTT.

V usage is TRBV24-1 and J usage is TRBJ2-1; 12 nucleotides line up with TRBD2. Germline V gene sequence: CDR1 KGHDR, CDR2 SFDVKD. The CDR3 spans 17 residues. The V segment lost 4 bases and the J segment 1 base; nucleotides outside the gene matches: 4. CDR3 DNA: TGTGCCACCAGTGACCCTACTAGCGGGAGGTCCTACAATGAGCAGTTCTTC. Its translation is CATSDPTSGRSYNEQFF.

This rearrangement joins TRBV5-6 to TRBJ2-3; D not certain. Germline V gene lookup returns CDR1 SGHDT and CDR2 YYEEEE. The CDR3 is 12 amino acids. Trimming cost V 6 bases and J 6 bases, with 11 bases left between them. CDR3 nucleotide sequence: TGTGCCAGCACAAAAGTTCCGGATACGCAGTATTTT. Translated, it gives CASTKVPDTQYF.

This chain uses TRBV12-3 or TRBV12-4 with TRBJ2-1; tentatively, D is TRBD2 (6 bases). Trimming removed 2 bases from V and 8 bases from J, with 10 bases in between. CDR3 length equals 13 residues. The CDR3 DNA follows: TGTGCCAGCAGTTTAATTACGGGGGATGAGCAGTTCTTC. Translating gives CASSLITGDEQFF.

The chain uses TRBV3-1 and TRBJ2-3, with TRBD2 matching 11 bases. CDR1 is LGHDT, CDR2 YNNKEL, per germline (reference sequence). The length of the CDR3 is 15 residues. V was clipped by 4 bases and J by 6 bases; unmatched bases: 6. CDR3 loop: CASSPLAGGHDTQYF. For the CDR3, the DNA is TGTGCCAGCAGCCCCCTAGCGGGAGGCCACGATACGCAGTATTTT.

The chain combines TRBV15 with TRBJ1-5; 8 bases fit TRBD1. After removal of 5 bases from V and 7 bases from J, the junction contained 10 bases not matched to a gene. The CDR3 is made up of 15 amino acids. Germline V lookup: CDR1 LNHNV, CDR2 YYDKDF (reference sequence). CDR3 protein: CATSLSQGAIQPQHF. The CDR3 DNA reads TGTGCCACCAGCCTTAGCCAGGGGGCTATACAGCCCCAGCATTTT.

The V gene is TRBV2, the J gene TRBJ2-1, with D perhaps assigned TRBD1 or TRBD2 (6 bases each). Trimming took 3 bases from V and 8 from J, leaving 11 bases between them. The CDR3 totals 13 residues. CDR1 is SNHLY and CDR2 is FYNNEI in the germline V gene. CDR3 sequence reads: CASSERGVHEQFF. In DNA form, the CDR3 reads TGTGCCAGCAGTGAGAGGGGGGTGCATGAGCAGTTCTTC.

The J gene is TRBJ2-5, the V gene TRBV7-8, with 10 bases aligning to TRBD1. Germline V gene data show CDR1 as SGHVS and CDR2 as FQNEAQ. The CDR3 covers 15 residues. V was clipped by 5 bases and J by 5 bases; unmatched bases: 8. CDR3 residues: CASSPTGGSQETQYF. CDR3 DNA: TGTGCCAGCAGCCCGACAGGGGGCAGCCAGGAGACCCAGTACTTC.

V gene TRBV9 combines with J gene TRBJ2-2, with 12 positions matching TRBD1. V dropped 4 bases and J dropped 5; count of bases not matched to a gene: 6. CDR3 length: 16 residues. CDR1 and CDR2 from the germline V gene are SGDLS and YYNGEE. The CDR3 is CASSPPGQGATGELFF. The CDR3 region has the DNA TGTGCCAGCAGCCCTCCGGGACAGGGGGCTACCGGGGAGCTGTTTTTT. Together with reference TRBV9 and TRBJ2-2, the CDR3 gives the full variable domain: DSGVTQTPKHLITATGQRVTLRCSPRSGDLSVYWYQQSLDQGLQFLIQYYNGEERAKGNILERFSAQQFPDLHSELNLSSLELGDSALYFCASSPPGQGATGELFFGEGSRLTVL.

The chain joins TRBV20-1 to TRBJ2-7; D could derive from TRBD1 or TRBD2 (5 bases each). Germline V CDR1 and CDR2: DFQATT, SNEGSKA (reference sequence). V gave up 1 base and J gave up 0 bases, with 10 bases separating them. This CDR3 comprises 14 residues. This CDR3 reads CSARVEGRSYEQYF. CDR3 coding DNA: TGCAGTGCTAGAGTTGAGGGGCGCTCCTACGAGCAGTACTTC.

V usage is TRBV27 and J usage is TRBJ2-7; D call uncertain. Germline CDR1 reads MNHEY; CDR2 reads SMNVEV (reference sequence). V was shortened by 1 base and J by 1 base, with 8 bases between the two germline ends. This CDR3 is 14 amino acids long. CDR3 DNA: TGTGCCAGCAGTTTATATTGGGGTTCCTACGAGCAGTACTTC. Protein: CASSLYWGSYEQYF.

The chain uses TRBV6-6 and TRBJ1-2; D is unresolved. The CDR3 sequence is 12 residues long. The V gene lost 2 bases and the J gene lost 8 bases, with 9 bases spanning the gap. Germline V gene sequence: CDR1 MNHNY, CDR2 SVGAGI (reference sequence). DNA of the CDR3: TGTGCCAGCAGTTACGGCGGGTCGGGCTACACCTTC. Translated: CASSYGGSGYTF.

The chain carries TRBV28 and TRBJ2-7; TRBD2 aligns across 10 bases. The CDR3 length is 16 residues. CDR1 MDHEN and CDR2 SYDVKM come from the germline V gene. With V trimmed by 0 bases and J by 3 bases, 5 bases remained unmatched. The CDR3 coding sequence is TGTGCCAGCAGTTTATGGGCTAGCGGGAGTCGCTACGAGCAGTACTTC. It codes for CASSLWASGSRYEQYF.

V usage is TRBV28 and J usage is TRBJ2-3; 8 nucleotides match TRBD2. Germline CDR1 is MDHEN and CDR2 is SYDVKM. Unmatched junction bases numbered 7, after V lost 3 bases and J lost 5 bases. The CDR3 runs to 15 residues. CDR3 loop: CASSLQREIVDTQYF. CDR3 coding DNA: TGTGCCAGCAGTTTGCAGCGGGAGATAGTAGATACGCAGTATTTT. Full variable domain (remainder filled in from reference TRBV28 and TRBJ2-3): DVKVTQSSRYLVKRTGEKVFLECVQDMDHENMFWYRQDPGLGLRLIYFSYDVKMKEKGDIPEGYSVSREKKERFSLILESASTNQTSMYLCASSLQREIVDTQYFGPGTRLTVL.

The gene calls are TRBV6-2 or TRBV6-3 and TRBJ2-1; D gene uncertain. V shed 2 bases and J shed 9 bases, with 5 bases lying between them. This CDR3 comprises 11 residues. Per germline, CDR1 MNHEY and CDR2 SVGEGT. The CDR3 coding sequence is TGTGCCAGCAGTTACCTCACTGAGCAGTTCTTC. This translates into CASSYLTEQFF.

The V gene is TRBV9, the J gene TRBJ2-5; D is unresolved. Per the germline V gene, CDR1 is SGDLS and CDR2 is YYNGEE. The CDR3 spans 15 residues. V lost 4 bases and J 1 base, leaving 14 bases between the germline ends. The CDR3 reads CASSLDGTPQETQYF. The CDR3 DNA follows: TGTGCCAGCAGCCTAGACGGAACACCCCAAGAGACCCAGTACTTC. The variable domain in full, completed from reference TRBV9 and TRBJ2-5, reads DSGVTQTPKHLITATGQRVTLRCSPRSGDLSVYWYQQSLDQGLQFLIQYYNGEERAKGNILERFSAQQFPDLHSELNLSSLELGDSALYFCASSLDGTPQETQYFGPGTRLLVL.

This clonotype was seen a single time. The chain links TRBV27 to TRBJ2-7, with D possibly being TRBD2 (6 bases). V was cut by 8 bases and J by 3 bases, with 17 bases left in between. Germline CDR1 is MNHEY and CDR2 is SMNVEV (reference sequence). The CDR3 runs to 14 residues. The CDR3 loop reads CASEAQGGNYEQYF. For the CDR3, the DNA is TGTGCCAGCGAAGCCCAGGGCGGGAACTACGAGCAGTACTTC.

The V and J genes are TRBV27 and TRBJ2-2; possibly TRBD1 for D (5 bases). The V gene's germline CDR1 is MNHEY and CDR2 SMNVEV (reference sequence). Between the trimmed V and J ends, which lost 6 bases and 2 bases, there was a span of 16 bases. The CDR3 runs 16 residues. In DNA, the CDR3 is TGTGCCAGCAGCATAACGTCGACAGTAAACACCGGGGAGCTGTTTTTT. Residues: CASSITSTVNTGELFF.

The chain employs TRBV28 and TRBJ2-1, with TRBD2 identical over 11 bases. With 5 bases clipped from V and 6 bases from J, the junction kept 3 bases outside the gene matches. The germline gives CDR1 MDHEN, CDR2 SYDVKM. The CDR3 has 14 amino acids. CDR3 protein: CASSLAGGGNEQFF. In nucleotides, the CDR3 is TGTGCCAGCAGTCTAGCGGGAGGTGGCAATGAGCAGTTCTTC. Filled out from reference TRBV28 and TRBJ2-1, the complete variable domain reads DVKVTQSSRYLVKRTGEKVFLECVQDMDHENMFWYRQDPGLGLRLIYFSYDVKMKEKGDIPEGYSVSREKKERFSLILESASTNQTSMYLCASSLAGGGNEQFFGPGTRLTVL.

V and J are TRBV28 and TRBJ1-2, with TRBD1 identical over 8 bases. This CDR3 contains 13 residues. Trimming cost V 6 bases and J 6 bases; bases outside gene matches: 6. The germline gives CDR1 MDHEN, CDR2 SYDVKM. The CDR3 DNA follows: TGTGCCAGCAGCATAGGACAGGGTCATGGCTACACCTTC. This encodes CASSIGQGHGYTF.